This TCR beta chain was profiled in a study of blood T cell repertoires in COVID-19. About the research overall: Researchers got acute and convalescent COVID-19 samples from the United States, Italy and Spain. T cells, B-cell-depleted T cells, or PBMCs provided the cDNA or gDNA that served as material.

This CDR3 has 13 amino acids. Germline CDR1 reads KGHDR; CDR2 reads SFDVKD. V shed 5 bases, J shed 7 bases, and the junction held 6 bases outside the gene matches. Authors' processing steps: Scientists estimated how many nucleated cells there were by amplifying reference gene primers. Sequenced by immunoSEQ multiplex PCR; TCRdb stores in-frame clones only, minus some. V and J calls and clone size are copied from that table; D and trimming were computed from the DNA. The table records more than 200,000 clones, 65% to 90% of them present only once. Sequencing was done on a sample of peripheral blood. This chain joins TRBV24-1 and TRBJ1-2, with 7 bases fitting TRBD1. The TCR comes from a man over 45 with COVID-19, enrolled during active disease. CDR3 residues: CATSGPGQAGYTF. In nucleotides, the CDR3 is TGTGCCACCAGTGGCCCCGGACAGGCTGGCTACACCTTC.